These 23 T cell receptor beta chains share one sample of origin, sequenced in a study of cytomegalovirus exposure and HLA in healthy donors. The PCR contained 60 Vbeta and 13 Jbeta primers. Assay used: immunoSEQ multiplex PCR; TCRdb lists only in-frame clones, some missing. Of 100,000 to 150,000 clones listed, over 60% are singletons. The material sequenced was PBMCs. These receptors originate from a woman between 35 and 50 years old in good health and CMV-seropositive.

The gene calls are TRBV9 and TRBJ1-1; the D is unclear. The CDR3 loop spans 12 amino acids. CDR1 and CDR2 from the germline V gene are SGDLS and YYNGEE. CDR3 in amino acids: CRGPGGGTEAFF. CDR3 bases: TGTCGCGGCCCGGGAGGTGGCACTGAAGCTTTCTTT.

The CDR3, as DNA: TGTGCCAGCAGTAGGGACTTTTCGAACACTGAAGCTTTCTTT. As protein: CASSRDFSNTEAFF. The chain joins TRBV27 to TRBJ1-1, with D perhaps TRBD1 (5 bases). The CDR3 has 14 amino acids. The germline V gene encodes CDR1 MNHEY and CDR2 SMNVEV (reference sequence). V lost 5 bases and J 1 base, leaving 11 bases between the germline ends.

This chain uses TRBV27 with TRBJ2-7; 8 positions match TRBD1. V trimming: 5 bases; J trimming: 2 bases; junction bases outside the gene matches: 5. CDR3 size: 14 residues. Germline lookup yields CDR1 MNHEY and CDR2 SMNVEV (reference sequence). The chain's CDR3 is CASSRQGSAYEQYF. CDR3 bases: TGTGCCAGCAGTAGACAGGGGTCGGCCTACGAGCAGTACTTC.

The CDR3, as DNA: TGTGCCAGCAGTAACCGGGACAGAAACCAAGAGACCCAGTACTTC. The encoded protein is CASSNRDRNQETQYF. The chain carries TRBV2 and TRBJ2-5; 7 bases fit TRBD1. The CDR3 is 15 residues long. In germline, CDR1 is SNHLY, CDR2 FYNNEI. Unmatched junction bases numbered 6, after V lost 5 bases and J lost 0 bases.

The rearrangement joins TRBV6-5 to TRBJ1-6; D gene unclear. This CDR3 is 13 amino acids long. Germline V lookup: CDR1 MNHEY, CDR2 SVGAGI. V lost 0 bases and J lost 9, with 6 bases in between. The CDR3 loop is CASSYSPGSPLHF. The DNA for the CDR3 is TGTGCCAGCAGTTACTCCCCGGGTTCACCCCTCCACTTT.

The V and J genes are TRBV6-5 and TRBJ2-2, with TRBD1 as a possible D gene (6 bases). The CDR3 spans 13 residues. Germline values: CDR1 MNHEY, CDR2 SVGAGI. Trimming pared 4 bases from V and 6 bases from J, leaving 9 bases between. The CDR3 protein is CASSFRTAGELFF. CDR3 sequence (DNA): TGTGCCAGCAGTTTTCGGACAGCCGGGGAGCTGTTTTTT.

This CDR3 reads CASSLVRAGVSTEAFF. In DNA, the CDR3 is TGTGCCAGCAGCTTAGTTCGAGCCGGGGTTAGTACTGAAGCTTTCTTT. The J gene is TRBJ1-1, the V gene TRBV7-9; D unresolved. The germline CDR1 and CDR2 sequences are SEHNR and FQNEAQ (reference sequence). The germline V and J ends were trimmed by 1 base and 5 bases, with 17 bases remaining between them. The CDR3 covers 16 residues. Drawing the rest from reference TRBV7-9 and TRBJ1-1, the complete variable domain is DTGVSQNPRHKITKRGQNVTFRCDPISEHNRLYWYRQTLGQGPEFLTYFQNEAQLEKSRLLSDRFSAERPKGSFSTLEIQRTEQGDSAMYLCASSLVRAGVSTEAFFGQGTRLTVV.

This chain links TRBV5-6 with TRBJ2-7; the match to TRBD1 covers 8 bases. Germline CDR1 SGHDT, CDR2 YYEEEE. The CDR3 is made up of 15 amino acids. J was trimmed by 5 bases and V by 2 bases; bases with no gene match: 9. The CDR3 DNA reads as TGTGCCAGCAGCTTTGACGACAGGGGCATCCACGAGCAGTACTTC. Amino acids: CASSFDDRGIHEQYF.

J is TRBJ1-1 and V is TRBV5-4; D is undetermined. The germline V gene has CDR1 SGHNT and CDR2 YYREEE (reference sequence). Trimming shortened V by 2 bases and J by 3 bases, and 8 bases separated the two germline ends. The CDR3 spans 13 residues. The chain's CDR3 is CASSFLGDTEAFF. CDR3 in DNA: TGTGCCAGCAGCTTCTTAGGAGACACTGAAGCTTTCTTT.

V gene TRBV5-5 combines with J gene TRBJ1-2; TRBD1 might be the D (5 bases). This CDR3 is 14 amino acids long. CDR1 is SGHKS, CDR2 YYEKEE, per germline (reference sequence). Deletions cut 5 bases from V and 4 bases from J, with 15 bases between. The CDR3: CASSQGDLSYGYTF. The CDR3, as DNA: TGTGCCAGCAGTCAGGGTGACCTATCCTATGGCTACACCTTC.

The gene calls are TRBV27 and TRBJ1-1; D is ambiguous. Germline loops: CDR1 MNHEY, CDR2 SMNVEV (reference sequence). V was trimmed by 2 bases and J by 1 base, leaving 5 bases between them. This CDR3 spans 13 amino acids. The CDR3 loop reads CASSLNRNTEAFF. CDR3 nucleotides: TGTGCCAGCAGTTTAAACAGGAACACTGAAGCTTTCTTT.

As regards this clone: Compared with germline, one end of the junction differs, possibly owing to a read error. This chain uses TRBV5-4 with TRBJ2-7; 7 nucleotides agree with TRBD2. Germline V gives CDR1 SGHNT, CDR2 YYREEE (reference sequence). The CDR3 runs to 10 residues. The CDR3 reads CASSHREDEF. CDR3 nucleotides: TGTGCCAGCAGCCATCGGGAGGACGAGTTC.

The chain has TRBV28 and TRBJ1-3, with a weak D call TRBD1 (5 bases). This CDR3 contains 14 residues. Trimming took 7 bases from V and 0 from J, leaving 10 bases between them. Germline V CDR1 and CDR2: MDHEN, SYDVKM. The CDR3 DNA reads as TGTGCCAGCACGGACACCCTCTCTGGAAACACCATATATTTT. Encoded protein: CASTDTLSGNTIYF.

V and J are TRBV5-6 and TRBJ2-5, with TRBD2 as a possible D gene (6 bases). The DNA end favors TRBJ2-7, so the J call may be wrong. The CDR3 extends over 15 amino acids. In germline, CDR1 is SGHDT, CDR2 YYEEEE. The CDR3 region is CASSLLALLPYEQYF. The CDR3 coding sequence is TGTGCCAGCAGCCTGCTAGCGCTCCTACCCTACGAGCAGTACTTC.

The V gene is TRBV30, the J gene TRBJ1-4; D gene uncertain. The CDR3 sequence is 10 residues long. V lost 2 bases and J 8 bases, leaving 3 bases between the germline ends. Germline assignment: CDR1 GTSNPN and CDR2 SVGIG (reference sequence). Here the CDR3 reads CAWSQEKLFF. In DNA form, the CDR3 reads TGTGCCTGGAGTCAGGAAAAACTGTTTTTT.

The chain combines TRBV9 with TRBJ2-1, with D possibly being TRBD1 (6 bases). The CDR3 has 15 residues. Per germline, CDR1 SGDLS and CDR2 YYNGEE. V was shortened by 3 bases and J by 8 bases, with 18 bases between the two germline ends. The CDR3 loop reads CASSDNGGGGDEQFF. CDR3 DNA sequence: TGTGCCAGCAGCGACAATGGGGGCGGTGGGGATGAGCAGTTCTTC.

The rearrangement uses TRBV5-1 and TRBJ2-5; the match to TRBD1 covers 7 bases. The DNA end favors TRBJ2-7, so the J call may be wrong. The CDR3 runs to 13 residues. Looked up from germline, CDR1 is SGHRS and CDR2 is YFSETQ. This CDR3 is CASSSGQVYEQYF. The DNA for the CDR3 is TGCGCCAGCAGCTCAGGACAGGTCTACGAGCAGTACTTC.

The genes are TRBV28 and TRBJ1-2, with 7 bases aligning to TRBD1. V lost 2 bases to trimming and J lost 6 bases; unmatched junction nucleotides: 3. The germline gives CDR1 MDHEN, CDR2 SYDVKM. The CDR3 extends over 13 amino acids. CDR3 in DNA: TGTGCCAGCAGTTTAAGGGGGCTGGATGGCTACACCTTC. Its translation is CASSLRGLDGYTF.

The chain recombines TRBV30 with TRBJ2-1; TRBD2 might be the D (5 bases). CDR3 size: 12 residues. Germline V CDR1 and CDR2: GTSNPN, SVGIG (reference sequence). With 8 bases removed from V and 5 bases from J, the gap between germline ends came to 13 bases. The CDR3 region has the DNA TGTGCCGGACTTACTAGGCACAATGAGCAGTTCTTC. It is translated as CAGLTRHNEQFF.

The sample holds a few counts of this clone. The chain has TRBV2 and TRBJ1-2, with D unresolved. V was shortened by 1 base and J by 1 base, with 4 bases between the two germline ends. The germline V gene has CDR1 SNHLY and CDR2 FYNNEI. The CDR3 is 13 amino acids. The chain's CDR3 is CASSEELNYGYTF. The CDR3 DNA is TGTGCCAGCAGTGAAGAGCTTAACTATGGCTACACCTTC.

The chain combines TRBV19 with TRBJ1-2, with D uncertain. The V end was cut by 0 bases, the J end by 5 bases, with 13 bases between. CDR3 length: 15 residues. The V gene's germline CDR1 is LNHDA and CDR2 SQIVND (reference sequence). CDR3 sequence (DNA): TGTGCCAGTAGTATAGATAATCAAAGAGGGTATGGCTACACCTTC. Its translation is CASSIDNQRGYGYTF.

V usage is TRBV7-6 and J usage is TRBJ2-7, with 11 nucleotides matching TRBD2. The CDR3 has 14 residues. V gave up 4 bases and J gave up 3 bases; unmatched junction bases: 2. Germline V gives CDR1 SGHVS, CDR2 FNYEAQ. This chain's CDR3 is CASSSGLAGYEQYF. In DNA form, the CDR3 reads TGTGCCAGCAGCTCAGGACTAGCGGGCTACGAGCAGTACTTC.

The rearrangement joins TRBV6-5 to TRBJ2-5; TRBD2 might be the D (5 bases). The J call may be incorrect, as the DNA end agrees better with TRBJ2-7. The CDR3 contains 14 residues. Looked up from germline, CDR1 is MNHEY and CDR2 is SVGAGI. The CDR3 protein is CATAQTGSSYEQYF. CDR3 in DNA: TGTGCCACCGCTCAAACGGGGAGCTCCTACGAGCAGTACTTC.